This T cell receptor (beta chain) is drawn from a study of regulatory T cells in long-lasting Graves disease. Study-level points and caveats: Gene preferences differed: TRBV28, TRBJ1-2, TRBJ2-5 in persistent cases. Investigators studied peripheral blood only, not thyroid tissue.

The time point denotes: persistent/refractory GD, antithyroid drugs over 5 years with positive TRAb. From PBMCs, RNA was extracted and then used to make the TCR library. Into tubes containing EDTA, nine milliliters of peripheral blood were drawn. A note on this clonotype: The target antigen is unknown.

Germline loops: CDR1 PRHDT, CDR2 FYEKMQ (reference sequence). The V segment lost 4 bases and the J segment 1 base; nucleotides outside the gene matches: 5. The CDR3 runs to 16 residues. Construction of the TCR beta libraries employed iRepertoire HTBI primers in conjunction with Arm-PCR of CDR3 regions. In the study's own analysis: Sample data revealed approximately 56 TRBV and 14 TRBJ segments. TCRdb reprocessed the multiplex PCR reads with MiXCR, giving one entry per CDR3 protein. TCRdb, not the authors, supplied the V and J calls. Of around 500,000 distinct CDR3 sequences in the sample, around 21% are singletons; the top ten hold over 7.5%.

The origin of this receptor is a female donor with Graves disease. V usage is TRBV13 and J usage is TRBJ2-7, with 12 bases lining up with TRBD2. The sequencing here drew on peripheral blood mononuclear cells (PBMCs), taken when the disease was refractory, from a patient treated with antithyroid drugs. The CDR3 sequence is CASSSGLAGISYEQYF. CDR3 nucleotides: TGTGCCAGCAGCTCCGGACTAGCGGGAATTTCCTACGAGCAGTACTTC.